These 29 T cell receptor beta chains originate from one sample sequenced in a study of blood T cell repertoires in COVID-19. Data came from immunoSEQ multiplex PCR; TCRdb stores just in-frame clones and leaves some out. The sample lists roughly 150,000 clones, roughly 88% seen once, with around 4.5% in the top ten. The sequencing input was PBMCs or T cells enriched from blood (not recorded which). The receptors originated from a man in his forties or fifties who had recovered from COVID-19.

CDR3: CASSPRGNEKLFF. In DNA, the CDR3 is TGTGCCAGCAGCCCACGGGGTAATGAAAAACTGTTTTTT. This chain connects TRBV14 to TRBJ1-4, with D unclear. Deletions cut 4 bases from V and 4 bases from J, with 7 bases between. Germline CDR1 reads SGHDN; CDR2 reads FVKESK. The CDR3 has 13 amino acids.

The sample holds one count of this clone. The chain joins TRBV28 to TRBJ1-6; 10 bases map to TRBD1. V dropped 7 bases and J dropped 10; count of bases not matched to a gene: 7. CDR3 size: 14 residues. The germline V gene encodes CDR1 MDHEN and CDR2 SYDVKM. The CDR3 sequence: CASTRDRGGSPLHF. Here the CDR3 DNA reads TGTGCCAGCACCCGGGACAGGGGAGGGTCACCCCTCCACTTT.

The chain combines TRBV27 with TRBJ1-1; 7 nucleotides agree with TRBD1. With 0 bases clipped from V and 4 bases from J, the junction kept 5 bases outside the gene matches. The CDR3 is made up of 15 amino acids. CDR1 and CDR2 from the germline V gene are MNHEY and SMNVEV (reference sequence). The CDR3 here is CASSLSRQGGTEAFF. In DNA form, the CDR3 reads TGTGCCAGCAGTTTATCTAGACAGGGCGGCACTGAAGCTTTCTTT.

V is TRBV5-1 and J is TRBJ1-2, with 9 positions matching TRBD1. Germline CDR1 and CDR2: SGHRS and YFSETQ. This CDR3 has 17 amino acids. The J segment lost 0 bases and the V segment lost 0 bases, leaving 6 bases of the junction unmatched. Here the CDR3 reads CASSLAQDRGTNYGYTF. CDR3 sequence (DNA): TGCGCCAGCAGCTTGGCTCAGGACAGGGGTACTAACTATGGCTACACCTTC. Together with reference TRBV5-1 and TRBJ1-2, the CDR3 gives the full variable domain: KAGVTQTPRYLIKTRGQQVTLSCSPISGHRSVSWYQQTPGQGLQFLFEYFSETQRNKGNFPGRFSGRQFSNSRSEMNVSTLELGDSALYLCASSLAQDRGTNYGYTFGSGTRLTVV.

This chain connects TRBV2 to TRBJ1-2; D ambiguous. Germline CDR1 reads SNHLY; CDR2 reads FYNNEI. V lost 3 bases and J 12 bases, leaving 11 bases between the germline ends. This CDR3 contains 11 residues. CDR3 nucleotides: TGTGCCAGCAGTGAGGGCCCCGCCAACACCTTC. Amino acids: CASSEGPANTF.

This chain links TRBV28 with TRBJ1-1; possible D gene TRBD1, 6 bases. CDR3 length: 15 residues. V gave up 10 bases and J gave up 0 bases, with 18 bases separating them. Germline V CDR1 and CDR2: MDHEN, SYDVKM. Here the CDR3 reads CATRRDTTMNTEAFF. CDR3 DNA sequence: TGTGCCACACGCCGGGACACAACCATGAACACTGAAGCTTTCTTT.

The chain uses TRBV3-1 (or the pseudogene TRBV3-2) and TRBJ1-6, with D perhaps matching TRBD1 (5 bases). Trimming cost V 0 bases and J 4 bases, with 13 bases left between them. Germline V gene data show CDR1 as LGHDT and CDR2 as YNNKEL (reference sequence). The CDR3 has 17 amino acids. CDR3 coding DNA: TGTGCCAGCAGCCAAGATATCGGACACTATTATAATTCACCCCTCCACTTT. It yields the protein CASSQDIGHYYNSPLHF.

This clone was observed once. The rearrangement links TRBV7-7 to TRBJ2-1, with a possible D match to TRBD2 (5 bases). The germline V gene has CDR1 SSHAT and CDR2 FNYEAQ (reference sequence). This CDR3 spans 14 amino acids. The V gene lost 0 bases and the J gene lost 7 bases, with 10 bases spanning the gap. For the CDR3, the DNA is TGTGCCAGCAGCTTAGCCCCAGCGGCAAATGAGCAGTTCTTC. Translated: CASSLAPAANEQFF.

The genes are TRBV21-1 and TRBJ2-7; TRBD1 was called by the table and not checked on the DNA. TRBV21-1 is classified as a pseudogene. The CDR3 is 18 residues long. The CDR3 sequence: CASSRGLGQSPSSYEQYF. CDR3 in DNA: TGTGCCAGCAGCAGGGGGTTAGGACAGTCCCCAAGCTCCTACGAGCAGTACTTC.

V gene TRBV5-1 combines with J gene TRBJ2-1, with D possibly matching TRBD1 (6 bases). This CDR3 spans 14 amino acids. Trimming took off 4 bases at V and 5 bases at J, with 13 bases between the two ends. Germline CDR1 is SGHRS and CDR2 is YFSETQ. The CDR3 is CASSPADSHNEQFF. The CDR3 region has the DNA TGCGCCAGCAGCCCCGCGGACAGTCACAATGAGCAGTTCTTC.

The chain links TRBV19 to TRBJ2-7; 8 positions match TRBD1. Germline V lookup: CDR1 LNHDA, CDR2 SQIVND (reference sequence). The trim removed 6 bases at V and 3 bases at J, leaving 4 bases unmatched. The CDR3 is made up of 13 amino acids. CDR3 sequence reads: CASSVDRGYEQYF. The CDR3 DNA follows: TGTGCCAGTAGCGTTGACAGGGGCTACGAGCAGTACTTC.

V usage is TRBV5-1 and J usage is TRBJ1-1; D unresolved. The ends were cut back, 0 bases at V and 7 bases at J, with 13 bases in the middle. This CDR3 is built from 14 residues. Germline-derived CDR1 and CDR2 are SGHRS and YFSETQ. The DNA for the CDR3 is TGCGCCAGCAGCTTGGCCGCCGGGTTGGTTGAAGCTTTCTTT. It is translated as CASSLAAGLVEAFF.

The DNA of the CDR3 is TGTGCCAGCAGCTTGGACCCAGGGGGCGGATTCTACGAGCAGTACGTC. Translating it yields CASSLDPGGGFYEQYV. The chain joins TRBV5-4 to TRBJ2-7; 8 bases fit TRBD1. The germline V gene encodes CDR1 SGHNT and CDR2 YYREEE (reference sequence). Trimming removed 0 bases from V and 3 bases from J; junction bases left unmatched: 8. This CDR3 contains 16 residues.

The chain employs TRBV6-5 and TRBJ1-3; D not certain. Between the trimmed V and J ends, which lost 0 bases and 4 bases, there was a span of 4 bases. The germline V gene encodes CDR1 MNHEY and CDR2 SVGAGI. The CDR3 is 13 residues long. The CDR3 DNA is TGTGCCAGCAGTTACTCTTCGGGAAACACCATATATTTT. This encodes CASSYSSGNTIYF.

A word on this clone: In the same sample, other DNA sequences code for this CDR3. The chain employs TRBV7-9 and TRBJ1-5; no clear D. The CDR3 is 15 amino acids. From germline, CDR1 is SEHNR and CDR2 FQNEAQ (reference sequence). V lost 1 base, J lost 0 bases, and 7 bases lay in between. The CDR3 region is CASSLDGGSNQPQHF. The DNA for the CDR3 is TGTGCCAGCAGCTTAGACGGCGGTAGCAATCAGCCCCAGCATTTT.

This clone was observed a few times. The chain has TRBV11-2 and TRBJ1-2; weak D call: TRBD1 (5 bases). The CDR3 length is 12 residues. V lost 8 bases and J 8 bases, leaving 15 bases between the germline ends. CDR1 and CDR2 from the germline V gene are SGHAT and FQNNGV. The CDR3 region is CASSILGLGYTF. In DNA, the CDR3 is TGTGCCAGCTCCATTTTGGGGCTAGGCTACACCTTC.

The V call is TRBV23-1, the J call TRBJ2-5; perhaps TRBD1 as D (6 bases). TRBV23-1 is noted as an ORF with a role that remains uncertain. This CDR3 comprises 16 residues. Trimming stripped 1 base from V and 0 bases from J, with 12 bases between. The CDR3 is CASSQFGDKDQETQYF. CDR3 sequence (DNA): TGCGCCAGCAGTCAATTCGGGGACAAGGACCAAGAGACCCAGTACTTC.

The CDR3, as DNA: TGTGCCAGCAGTCGTACGCGGGGGACTAAAGAGACCCAGTACTTC. Its protein product is CASSRTRGTKETQYF. The rearrangement joins TRBV6-5 to TRBJ2-5, with 7 bases lining up with TRBD2. The CDR3 runs to 15 residues. CDR1 and CDR2 from the germline V gene are MNHEY and SVGAGI. The V gene end was trimmed by 5 bases and the J gene end by 3 bases; junction bases not matched to a gene: 9.

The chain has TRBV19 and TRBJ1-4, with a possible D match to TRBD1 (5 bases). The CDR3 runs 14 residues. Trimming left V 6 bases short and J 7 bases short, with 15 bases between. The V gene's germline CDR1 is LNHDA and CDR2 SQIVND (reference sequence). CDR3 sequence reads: CASSAGGGSEKLFF. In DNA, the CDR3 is TGTGCCAGTAGCGCCGGGGGAGGTAGTGAAAAACTGTTTTTT. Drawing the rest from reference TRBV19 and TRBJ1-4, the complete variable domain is DGGITQSPKYLFRKEGQNVTLSCEQNLNHDAMYWYRQDPGQGLRLIYYSQIVNDFQKGDIAEGYSVSREKKESFPLTVTSAQKNPTAFYLCASSAGGGSEKLFFGSGTQLSVL.

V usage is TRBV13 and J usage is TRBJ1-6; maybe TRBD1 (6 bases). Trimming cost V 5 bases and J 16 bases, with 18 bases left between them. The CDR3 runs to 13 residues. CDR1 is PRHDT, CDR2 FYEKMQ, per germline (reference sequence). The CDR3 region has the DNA TGTGCCAGCAGCATATTGTCAACAGGGAGACTCCACTTT. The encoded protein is CASSILSTGRLHF. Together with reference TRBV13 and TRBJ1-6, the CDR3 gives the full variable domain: AAGVIQSPRHLIKEKRETATLKCYPIPRHDTVYWYQQGPGQDPQFLISFYEKMQSDKGSIPDRFSAQQFSDYHSELNMSSLELGDSALYFCASSILSTGRLHFGNGTRLTVT.

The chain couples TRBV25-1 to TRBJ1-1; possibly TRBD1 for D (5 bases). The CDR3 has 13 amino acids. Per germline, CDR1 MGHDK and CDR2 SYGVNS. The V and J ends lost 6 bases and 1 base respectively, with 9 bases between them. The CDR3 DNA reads TGTGCCAGCAGGGGGCGTGGGAACACTGAAGCTTTCTTT. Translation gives CASRGRGNTEAFF.

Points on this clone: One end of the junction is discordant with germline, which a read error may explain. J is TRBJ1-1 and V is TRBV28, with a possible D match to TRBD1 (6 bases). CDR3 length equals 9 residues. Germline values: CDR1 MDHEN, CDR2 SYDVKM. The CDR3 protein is CASGRQATW. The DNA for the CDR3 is TGTGCCAGCGGGAGACAGGCGACGTGG.

CDR3 amino acids: CASSTVPDTQYF. The CDR3 DNA follows: TGTGCCAGCAGTACAGTGCCAGATACGCAGTATTTT. The rearrangement links TRBV6-2 or TRBV6-3 to TRBJ2-3, with D uncertain. Germline-derived CDR1 and CDR2 are MNHEY and SVGEGT. This CDR3 is 12 amino acids long. With 5 bases removed from V and 4 bases from J, the gap between germline ends came to 7 bases.

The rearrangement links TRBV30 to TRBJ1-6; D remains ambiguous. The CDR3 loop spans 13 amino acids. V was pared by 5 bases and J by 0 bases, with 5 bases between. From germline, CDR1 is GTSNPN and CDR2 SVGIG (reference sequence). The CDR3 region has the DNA TGTGCCTGGGGGAGCTCCTATAATTCACCCCTCCACTTT. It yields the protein CAWGSSYNSPLHF.

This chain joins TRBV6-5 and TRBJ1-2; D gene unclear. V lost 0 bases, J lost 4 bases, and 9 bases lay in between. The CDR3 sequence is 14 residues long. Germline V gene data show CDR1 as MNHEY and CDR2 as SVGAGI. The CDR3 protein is CASSYSPGPYGYTF. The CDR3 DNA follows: TGTGCCAGCAGTTACTCGCCAGGTCCCTATGGCTACACCTTC.

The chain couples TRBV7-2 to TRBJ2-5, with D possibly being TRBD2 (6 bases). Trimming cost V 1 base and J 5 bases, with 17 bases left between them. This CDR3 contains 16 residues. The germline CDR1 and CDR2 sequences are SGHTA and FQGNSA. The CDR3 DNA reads TGTGCCAGCAGCTTAGGGTCCGGGGGAGGCGCGGAGACCCAGTACTTC. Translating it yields CASSLGSGGGAETQYF. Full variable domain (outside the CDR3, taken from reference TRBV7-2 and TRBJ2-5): GAGVSQSPSNKVTEKGKDVELRCDPISGHTALYWYRQSLGQGLEFLIYFQGNSAPDKSGLPSDRFSAERTGGSVSTLTIQRTQQEDSAVYLCASSLGSGGGAETQYFGPGTRLLVL.

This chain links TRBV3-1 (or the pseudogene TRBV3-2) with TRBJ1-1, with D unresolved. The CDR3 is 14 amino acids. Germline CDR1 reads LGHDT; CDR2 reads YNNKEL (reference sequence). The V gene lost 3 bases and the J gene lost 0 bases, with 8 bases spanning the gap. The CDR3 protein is CASSHPFMNTEAFF. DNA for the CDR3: TGTGCCAGCAGCCACCCGTTTATGAACACTGAAGCTTTCTTT.

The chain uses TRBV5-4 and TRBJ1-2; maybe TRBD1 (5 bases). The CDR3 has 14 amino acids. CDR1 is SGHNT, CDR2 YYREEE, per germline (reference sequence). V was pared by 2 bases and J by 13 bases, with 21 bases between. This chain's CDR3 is CASSFGTQTIGGTF. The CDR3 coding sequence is TGTGCCAGCAGCTTCGGGACCCAAACCATCGGGGGCACCTTC.

The CDR3: CASSAASGGLSYNEQFF. CDR3 sequence (DNA): TGTGCCAGCAGTGCGGCTAGCGGGGGACTCTCCTACAATGAGCAGTTCTTC. The chain employs TRBV6-1 and TRBJ2-1; 10 bases line up with TRBD2. Germline trimming cut 4 bases from V and 0 bases from J; bases unmatched to any gene: 6. The CDR3 totals 17 residues. Germline V gene data show CDR1 as MNHNS and CDR2 as SASEGT.